The following is a T cell receptor beta chain sequence with its context. The sample is drawn from a study of blood T cell repertoires in COVID-19. Study-level background: Acute and convalescent COVID-19 samples came from the United States, Italy and Spain. Sample material is recorded as cDNA or gDNA derived from T cells, B-cell-depleted T cells, or PBMCs.

Authors' processing steps: Nucleated cell number was recorded as an estimate derived from reference gene primer amplification. Only in-frame clones appear in the TCRdb table, and some are missing; sequencing was by immunoSEQ multiplex PCR. That table is the source of V, J and clone size, and D and trimming were worked out from the DNA. The sample holds about 400,000 clones, just over 85% seen once. This CDR3 region has 16 residues. The junction had 13 bases not matched to a gene; V was cut back by 5 bases and J by 9 bases. Looked up from germline, CDR1 is SSHAT and CDR2 is FNYEAQ (reference sequence).

The chain employs TRBV7-7 and TRBJ2-3; 11 nucleotides match TRBD2. The sequence was collected from a woman aged 30 to 39 with active or convalescent COVID-19. Sequencing was performed on peripheral blood. The CDR3 region is CASSPGTSGARRTQYF. The CDR3 DNA reads as TGTGCCAGCAGCCCCGGGACTAGCGGTGCGAGAAGGACGCAGTATTTT.